This entry describes one TCR beta chain. Antigen: not known. Sequenced by immunoSEQ multiplex PCR; TCRdb stores in-frame clones only, minus some. The repertoire includes 95,000 to 150,000 clones, 80% to 90% of them detected once, and 0.95% to 1.3% sits in the top ten. This sample is drawn from a study of cytomegalovirus exposure and HLA in healthy donors. Study context: A subsequent analysis stated that the roughly 130 validation repertoires were run on the same platform as the 650 to 850 first-cohort repertoires. Study observations and caveats: Investigators reported under 200 TCR beta chains as tied to cytomegalovirus. Confirmation in vitro established that a few CMV-associated chains were specific for CMV antigens.

Per germline, CDR1 SGHRS and CDR2 YFSETQ. The CDR3 contains 15 residues. Trimming cost V 4 bases and J 3 bases; bases outside gene matches: 6. Material: PBMCs. V usage is TRBV5-1 and J usage is TRBJ2-2, with 7 bases identical to TRBD1. This sequence was found in a woman aged 18-30 years in good health and CMV-seronegative. CDR3 sequence (DNA): TGCGCCAGCAGCACGGGACAGCTGGACACCGGGGAGCTGTTTTTT. Its translation is CASSTGQLDTGELFF. Together with reference TRBV5-1 and TRBJ2-2, the CDR3 gives the full variable domain: KAGVTQTPRYLIKTRGQQVTLSCSPISGHRSVSWYQQTPGQGLQFLFEYFSETQRNKGNFPGRFSGRQFSNSRSEMNVSTLELGDSALYLCASSTGQLDTGELFFGEGSRLTVL.